This T cell receptor (beta chain) was captured in a study of Ad26.COV2.S vaccination and SARS-CoV-2 variants. CDR3 length equals 15 residues. Germline CDR1 MNHEY, CDR2 SMNVEV (reference sequence). Trimming took 4 bases from V and 6 from J; bases not matched to a gene: 10. Profiled with immunoSEQ multiplex PCR; TCRdb holds only in-frame clones, not every one. Here the sample spans 85,000 to 95,000 clones, more than 70% being singletons. The sequenced sample was peripheral blood, obtained after recovery from COVID-19. This sequence originates from a human donor who had recovered from COVID-19. The chain carries TRBV27 and TRBJ2-3, with 7 bases that match TRBD2. The CDR3 coding sequence is TGTGCCAGCAGTTCCCCAGGCGGGAGTGAGGATACGCAGTATTTT. Its translation is CASSSPGGSEDTQYF.